The sequence of this TCR beta chain was determined in a study of cytomegalovirus exposure and HLA in healthy donors. This CDR3 is 15 amino acids long. J was trimmed by 6 bases and V by 3 bases; bases with no gene match: 7. Germline loops: CDR1 SGHAT, CDR2 FQNNGV. On this clone itself: Its specificity is not known.

Only in-frame clones appear in the TCRdb table, and some are missing; sequencing was by immunoSEQ multiplex PCR. Here the sample spans approximately 160,000 clones, roughly nine tenths being singletons. Points from the study as a whole: A few CMV-associated chains were confirmed in vitro to be specific for CMV antigens. The classifier reportedly diagnosed cytomegalovirus status with high specificity and sensitivity.

The receptor was isolated from a woman younger than 45 in good health and CMV-seronegative. The sequencing sample was made of PBMCs. The chain uses TRBV11-2 and TRBJ2-2, with 7 nucleotides matching TRBD2. Written as DNA, the CDR3 is TGTGCCAGCAGCTTGGTGTCGGGGGGACCCGGGGAGCTGTTTTTT. Its translation: CASSLVSGGPGELFF.